This T cell receptor beta chain was sequenced for a study of blood T cell repertoires in COVID-19. Whole-study context: Specimens from acute and convalescent COVID-19 originated in the United States, Italy and Spain. PBMCs, B-cell-depleted T cells, or T cells provided the cDNA or gDNA that made up the material.

The ends lost 7 bases at V and 1 base at J; junction bases unmatched: 12. CDR3 length: 16 amino acids. Germline loops: CDR1 SGHAT, CDR2 FQNNGV. Per the authors' pipeline: Amplifying reference gene primers gave estimates of nucleated cell counts. Assay: immunoSEQ multiplex PCR; the TCRdb copy retains only in-frame clones and omits some. V and J calls and clone size are given by that table; D and trimming were obtained from the DNA. The sample holds 180,000 or so clones; 85% to 90% are singletons and the top ten take around 7%. This clone appeared once. Source material: peripheral blood. This TCR came from a woman of 80 years or more in a cohort sampled during active or convalescent COVID-19. This chain joins TRBV11-2 and TRBJ2-5, with 7 positions matching TRBD2. The CDR3 region has the DNA TGTGCCAGCACTCCTTTCGGGAGGCTAACCCAAGAGACCCAGTACTTC. Protein product: CASTPFGRLTQETQYF.